The 21 T cell receptor beta chains below were found in one sample sequenced in a study of blood T cells in healthy people across ages (dated by TCRdb to 2014 to 2015). The library was made by 5' RACE. Instrument used: Illumina HiSeq 2500. A second PCR of roughly 7 to 12 cycles was run with a J-beta primer mix and a sample-barcoded 5' primer. TCRdb applied fastp at Q25 and MiXCR to the public reads, then kept only in-frame beta chains. Identical CDR3 protein sequences are pooled into one entry, listed with their most common genes and DNA. The sample table shows roughly 1 million distinct CDR3 sequences, and under 30% are seen once. Less than 0.75% of the sample rests with the top ten. The data were also submitted as part of a second study, on T cells of mothers and their children.

Sequencing used blood. All receptors come from a girl aged 2 to 9 in good health.

J is TRBJ1-1 and V is TRBV20-1; no reliable D call. This CDR3 is built from 11 residues. V was clipped by 5 bases and J by 5 bases, with 9 bases between them. In germline, CDR1 is DFQATT, CDR2 SNEGSKA (reference sequence). This CDR3 reads CSAWGETEAFF. In DNA form, the CDR3 reads TGCAGTGCTTGGGGAGAGACTGAAGCTTTCTTT.

V and J are TRBV7-7 and TRBJ1-1; TRBD1 might be the D (5 bases). CDR3 length: 15 residues. Germline CDR1 reads SSHAT; CDR2 reads FNYEAQ (reference sequence). DNA of the CDR3: TGTGCTGTCCGGGACCCAGGACGTATGAACACTGAAGCTTTCTTT. Amino acid sequence: CAVRDPGRMNTEAFF.

The chain joins TRBV12-3 or TRBV12-4 to TRBJ1-3; D is unresolved. CDR3 length equals 11 residues. V lost 8 bases to trimming and J lost 2 bases, with 4 bases between them. The CDR3 DNA sequence: TGTGCCAGCTTTGCTGGAAACACCATATATTTT. Translation gives CASFAGNTIYF.

The chain joins TRBV4-2 to TRBJ2-1; 9 bases match TRBD2. Per germline, CDR1 LGHNA and CDR2 YNFKEQ. The CDR3 runs to 16 residues. Trimming removed 1 base from V and 6 bases from J; junction bases left unmatched: 7. Here the CDR3 DNA reads TGTGCCAGCAGCCAAGTAGATAGCGGGGGTACCAATGAGCAGTTCTTC. It is translated as CASSQVDSGGTNEQFF.

The CDR3 coding sequence is TGTGCCAGCAGCCAAGTCCTGGGGTTGGAGACCCAGTACTTC. The encoded protein is CASSQVLGLETQYF. V usage is TRBV14 and J usage is TRBJ2-5; D is unclear. V was trimmed by 1 base and J by 5 bases, leaving 11 bases between them. The CDR3 has 14 amino acids. The germline CDR1 and CDR2 sequences are SGHDN and FVKESK.

This clonotype was counted a few times. At one of its ends the junction is not consistent with the germline gene, which may arise from a read error. The J gene is TRBJ2-2, the V gene TRBV5-1; 11 nucleotides align to TRBD2. There are 17 residues in the CDR3. Looked up from germline, CDR1 is SGHRS and CDR2 is YFSETQ. The CDR3 here is CTSSPYTSGRNTGELFF. The CDR3 nucleotides read TGCACCAGCAGCCCGTATACTAGCGGGAGGAACACCGGGGAGCTGTTTTTT.

This clonotype was seen more than once but under ten times. The rearrangement uses TRBV7-2 and TRBJ1-4, with 7 bases that match TRBD1. V shed 6 bases and J 2 bases; nucleotides not matched to a gene: 3. Looked up from germline, CDR1 is SGHTA and CDR2 is FQGNSA. This CDR3 contains 14 residues. The DNA of the CDR3 is TGTGCCAGCAGAGTGGACAGGACTAATGAAAAACTGTTTTTT. Translating gives CASRVDRTNEKLFF.

This chain joins TRBV19 and TRBJ1-5; no clear D. Germline V gene lookup returns CDR1 LNHDA and CDR2 SQIVND (reference sequence). The V end lost 7 bases, the J end lost 0 bases, and 10 bases lay between the germline ends. The CDR3 is made up of 14 amino acids. The CDR3 here is CASTREGSNQPQHF. The CDR3, as DNA: TGTGCCAGTACCCGGGAAGGTAGCAATCAGCCCCAGCATTTT.

The V gene is TRBV5-6, the J gene TRBJ1-4; no definite D call. There are 13 residues in the CDR3. Germline values: CDR1 SGHDT, CDR2 YYEEEE. Trimming removed 7 bases from V and 5 bases from J, with 12 bases in between. The CDR3 loop is CASGEGRNEKLFF. The CDR3 DNA reads as TGTGCCAGCGGGGAGGGTAGAAATGAAAAACTGTTTTTT.

J is TRBJ1-1 and V is TRBV6-2 or TRBV6-3; a possible D gene is TRBD1 (5 bases). V gave up 2 bases and J gave up 2 bases, with 9 bases separating them. Germline V gene lookup returns CDR1 MNHEY and CDR2 SVGEGT. The CDR3 runs to 14 residues. This chain's CDR3 is CASSYRQKNTEAFF. CDR3 in DNA: TGTGCCAGCAGTTACAGACAGAAAAACACTGAAGCTTTCTTT.

A few counts support this clonotype. V is TRBV4-3 and J is TRBJ2-2; D may be TRBD1 or TRBD2 (6 bases each). Trimming took off 5 bases at V and 6 bases at J, with 22 bases between the two ends. This CDR3 spans 17 amino acids. Germline V gene data show CDR1 as LGHNA and CDR2 as YSLEER. In DNA form, the CDR3 reads TGCGCCAGCAGCGACTTCCCCCGAGCAGGGGAGGCCGGGGAGCTGTTTTTT. The encoded protein is CASSDFPRAGEAGELFF.

The genes are TRBV11-2 and TRBJ1-1, with unresolved D. CDR1 SGHAT and CDR2 FQNNGV come from the germline V gene. The CDR3 spans 14 residues. V lost 6 bases to trimming and J lost 0 bases, with 11 bases between them. This chain's CDR3 is CASRAVTMNTEAFF. The CDR3, as DNA: TGTGCCAGCAGGGCGGTGACTATGAACACTGAAGCTTTCTTT.

This chain connects TRBV2 to TRBJ2-7; the D gene is possibly TRBD1 (5 bases). Germline CDR1 and CDR2: SNHLY and FYNNEI. Trimming stripped 3 bases from V and 3 bases from J, with 12 bases between. There are 14 residues in the CDR3. CDR3 nucleotide sequence: TGTGCCAGCAGTGATACCCGACAGCTCTACGAGCAGTACTTC. It encodes CASSDTRQLYEQYF. Based on the CDR3 plus reference TRBV2 and TRBJ2-7, the full variable domain is EPEVTQTPSHQVTQMGQEVILRCVPISNHLYFYWYRQILGQKVEFLVSFYNNEISEKSEIFDDQFSVERPDGSNFTLKIRSTKLEDSAMYFCASSDTRQLYEQYFGPGTRLTVT.

This chain connects TRBV20-1 to TRBJ2-3, with TRBD2 identical over 9 bases. Losses at the gene ends were 5 bases for V and 2 bases for J; bases not matched to a gene: 11. CDR1 is DFQATT and CDR2 is SNEGSKA in the germline V gene (reference sequence). The CDR3 has 16 amino acids. The CDR3 DNA reads TGCAGTGCTTCCTCTTACTTAGCGGGAGACACAGATACGCAGTATTTT. Its protein is CSASSYLAGDTDTQYF.

In its sample, this clonotype was seen a few times. The chain joins TRBV7-2 to TRBJ2-1, with 7 bases identical to TRBD1. Germline lookup yields CDR1 SGHTA and CDR2 FQGNSA. V trimming: 4 bases; J trimming: 5 bases; junction bases outside the gene matches: 17. The CDR3 contains 18 residues. The CDR3 spells CASSSNPITGDRDNEQFF. The CDR3 nucleotides are TGTGCCAGCAGCTCCAACCCTATTACAGGGGATCGCGACAATGAGCAGTTCTTC. Full variable domain (remainder filled in from reference TRBV7-2 and TRBJ2-1): GAGVSQSPSNKVTEKGKDVELRCDPISGHTALYWYRQSLGQGLEFLIYFQGNSAPDKSGLPSDRFSAERTGGSVSTLTIQRTQQEDSAVYLCASSSNPITGDRDNEQFFGPGTRLTVL.

This clonotype was seen only a few times. The chain combines TRBV20-1 with TRBJ2-5, with 9 bases that match TRBD2. The end of the DNA aligns better with TRBJ2-1, so the J call may be wrong. The CDR3 runs 15 residues. Germline assignment: CDR1 DFQATT and CDR2 SNEGSKA (reference sequence). CDR3 protein: CSARDRVAGDNEQFF. Written as DNA, the CDR3 is TGCAGTGCTAGAGACCGGGTAGCGGGAGATAATGAGCAGTTCTTC.

The chain couples TRBV5-6 to TRBJ2-4, with D possibly TRBD1 on 6 matching bases. V was cut by 0 bases and J by 9 bases, with 10 bases left in between. The CDR3 has 13 residues. Looked up from germline, CDR1 is SGHDT and CDR2 is YYEEEE. The CDR3 sequence is CASSLDRAIIQYF. The CDR3 nucleotides are TGTGCCAGCAGCTTGGACAGGGCCATCATTCAGTACTTC.

The chain combines TRBV29-1 with TRBJ2-5; D uncertain. The J call may not be correct, given that the DNA end is closer to TRBJ2-7. The CDR3 sequence is 13 residues long. The germline CDR1 and CDR2 sequences are SQVTM and ANQGSEA. CDR3 residues: CSVVPTQTYEQYF. CDR3 bases: TGCAGCGTTGTACCGACTCAAACCTACGAGCAGTACTTC.

The chain combines TRBV18 with TRBJ2-2; 7 bases match TRBD1. Per the germline V gene, CDR1 is KGHSH and CDR2 is LQKENI. Unmatched junction bases numbered 7, after V lost 3 bases and J lost 3 bases. The CDR3 contains 16 residues. CDR3 in amino acids: CASSPPTGIDTGELFF. The CDR3 DNA reads as TGTGCCAGCTCACCCCCGACAGGGATAGACACCGGGGAGCTGTTTTTT.

The rearrangement links TRBV6-2 or TRBV6-3 to TRBJ2-1, with TRBD2 matching 9 bases. This CDR3 has 15 amino acids. CDR1 and CDR2 (germline): MNHEY, SVGEGT. Germline trimming cut 6 bases from V and 2 bases from J; bases unmatched to any gene: 5. Written as DNA, the CDR3 is TGTGCCAGCAGACAGGCGGGGGGGGCCTACAATGAGCAGTTCTTC. Translated: CASRQAGGAYNEQFF.

The chain recombines TRBV12-3 or TRBV12-4 with TRBJ2-5; 10 bases are shared with TRBD1. The tail of the sequence fits TRBJ2-1 better, so the J call may be wrong. CDR3 length: 14 amino acids. The DNA of the CDR3 is TGTGCCAGTCTCGACAGGGGGCGGTGGGATGAGCAGTTCTTC. It encodes CASLDRGRWDEQFF.